This T cell receptor beta chain was recorded in a study of cytomegalovirus exposure and HLA in healthy donors. Study context: Early on, a data release was issued that held about 85 million unique TCRs from HLA-typed donors. The Caucasian-associated ancestry cluster contained 81% of the 398 genotyped donors. Findings and limits, study-wide: About 90% or about 30% of the time was how often most TCR beta V segments were productive, according to an earlier analysis.

The V gene lost 1 base and the J gene lost 4 bases, with 9 bases spanning the gap. There are 14 residues in the CDR3. Looked up from germline, CDR1 is SGHKS and CDR2 is YYEKEE (reference sequence). With respect to this clone: Antigen specificity is unknown.

Both 60 Vbeta primers and 13 Jbeta primers went into the PCR. Generated by immunoSEQ multiplex PCR, the TCRdb table keeps only in-frame clones and is missing some. This table holds about 160,000 clones, roughly 82% found once. This chain links TRBV5-5 with TRBJ1-5; tentatively, D is TRBD1 (5 bases). Input material: PBMCs. The source of this sequence is a man aged 50-60 years in good health and CMV-seropositive. The CDR3 loop reads CASSLRQGNQPQHF. CDR3 nucleotides: TGTGCCAGCAGCTTGCGGCAGGGAAATCAGCCCCAGCATTTT.